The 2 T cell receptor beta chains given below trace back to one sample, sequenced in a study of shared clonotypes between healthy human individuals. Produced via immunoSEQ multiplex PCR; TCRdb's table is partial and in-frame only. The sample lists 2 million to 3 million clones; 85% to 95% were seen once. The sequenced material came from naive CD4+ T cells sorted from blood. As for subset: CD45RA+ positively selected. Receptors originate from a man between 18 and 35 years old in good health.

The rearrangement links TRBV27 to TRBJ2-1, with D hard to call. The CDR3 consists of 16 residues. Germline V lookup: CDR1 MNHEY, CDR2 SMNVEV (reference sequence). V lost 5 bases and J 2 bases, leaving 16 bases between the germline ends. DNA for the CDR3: TGTGCCAGCAGTGCTCCGGGCCGAGCCCCCTACAATGAGCAGTTCTTC. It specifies CASSAPGRAPYNEQFF.

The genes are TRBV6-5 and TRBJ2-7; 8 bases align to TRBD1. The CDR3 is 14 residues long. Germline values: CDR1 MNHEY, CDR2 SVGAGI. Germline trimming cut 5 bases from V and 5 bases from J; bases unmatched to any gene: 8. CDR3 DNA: TGTGCCAGCAGTGAACAGGGGGTTTCCCACGAGCAGTACTTC. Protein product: CASSEQGVSHEQYF.